The 8 T cell receptor beta chains below all came from one sample that was sequenced in a study of T cells in Graves' hyperthyroidism and ophthalmopathy. TCR beta CDR3 sequences were amplified from RNA transcripts. The HTBI primer set drove a first-round RT-PCR of the TCR CDR3. Using its own MiXCR run on the multiplex PCR reads, TCRdb lists one record per CDR3 protein. The table shows around 500,000 distinct CDR3 sequences, with approximately 15% occurring only once. The sequenced sample was blood. The receptors were sampled from a young woman with Graves' hyperthyroidism.

CDR3 in DNA: TGCAGCGTTGCTGTGGAAAACATTCAGTACTTC. As protein: CSVAVENIQYF. The genes are TRBV29-1 and TRBJ2-4; D unclear. CDR3 length: 11 residues. Germline assignment: CDR1 SQVTM and CDR2 ANQGSEA. Trimming removed 4 bases at V and 5 bases at J, with 6 bases between.

This chain uses TRBV5-1 with TRBJ1-2, with 7 bases matching TRBD1. Germline values: CDR1 SGHRS, CDR2 YFSETQ. There are 14 residues in the CDR3. Trimming took 6 bases from V and 4 from J; bases not matched to a gene: 9. The CDR3 DNA reads as TGCGCCAGCAACCCCGACAGGGAGGGCTATGGCTACACCTTC. As protein: CASNPDREGYGYTF.

This clonotype was counted many times. The genes are TRBV27 and TRBJ2-2; D is ambiguous. Between the trimmed V and J ends, which lost 2 bases and 0 bases, there was a span of 10 bases. CDR3 length: 16 amino acids. Germline V gives CDR1 MNHEY, CDR2 SMNVEV (reference sequence). The DNA for the CDR3 is TGTGCCAGCAGTTTAGTCGGATTCGCGAACACCGGGGAGCTGTTTTTT. Protein product: CASSLVGFANTGELFF.

This clonotype was observed once. Just one base apart from a much larger clone, this may be a read error. The rearrangement uses TRBV11-2 and TRBJ2-3; D remains unclear. This CDR3 spans 15 amino acids. Germline V CDR1 and CDR2: SGHAT, FQNNGV. The CDR3 region is CSSSSPWTETDTQYF. CDR3 nucleotides: TGTTCCAGCAGCTCGCCATGGACGGAGACAGATACGCAGTATTTT.

At least ten counts were recorded for this clonotype. The chain couples TRBV19 to TRBJ2-2; 9 nucleotides agree with TRBD2. The CDR3 covers 15 residues. The trim removed 4 bases at V and 7 bases at J, leaving 7 bases unmatched. The germline gives CDR1 LNHDA, CDR2 SQIVND (reference sequence). The CDR3 is CASSRAGGLVGELFF. The CDR3 coding sequence is TGTGCCAGTAGTAGAGCGGGAGGCTTGGTCGGGGAGCTGTTTTTT.

This clonotype occurred many times. This sequence joins TRBV20-1 and TRBJ1-2; a weak D match, TRBD1 (6 bases). The CDR3 totals 13 residues. The germline V gene encodes CDR1 DFQATT and CDR2 SNEGSKA (reference sequence). V gave up 1 base and J gave up 6 bases, with 12 bases separating them. The CDR3, as DNA: TGCAGTGCTAGAGTTCCGGGGGGCAATGGCTACACCTTC. Translated, it gives CSARVPGGNGYTF.

This clonotype turned up a few times. The V gene is TRBV6-1, the J gene TRBJ1-4, with D perhaps TRBD1 (6 bases). Germline V gene sequence: CDR1 MNHNS, CDR2 SASEGT. Trimming removed 6 bases at V and 7 bases at J, with 21 bases between. The CDR3 extends over 16 amino acids. The CDR3 sequence: CASSLGWTDGSEKLFF. DNA for the CDR3: TGTGCCAGCAGCCTTGGATGGACAGACGGATCTGAAAAACTGTTTTTT.

This clonotype was detected a few times. The chain links TRBV9 to TRBJ2-1; TRBD2 is a possible D gene (6 bases). The CDR3 contains 18 residues. Germline loops: CDR1 SGDLS, CDR2 YYNGEE. Trimming took off 0 bases at V and 2 bases at J, with 18 bases between the two ends. The CDR3 is CASSVGVGERVPYNEQFF. CDR3 DNA sequence: TGTGCCAGCAGCGTAGGCGTCGGTGAGCGGGTCCCCTACAATGAGCAGTTCTTC. Combining the CDR3 with reference TRBV9 and TRBJ2-1 gives the whole variable domain DSGVTQTPKHLITATGQRVTLRCSPRSGDLSVYWYQQSLDQGLQFLIQYYNGEERAKGNILERFSAQQFPDLHSELNLSSLELGDSALYFCASSVGVGERVPYNEQFFGPGTRLTVL.